Sequencing of this T cell receptor beta chain was carried out in a study of OX40 agonist ivuxolimab in advanced cancers. Study-wide background: Every 2 weeks, patients received ivuxolimab intravenously, dosed at 0.01 to 10 mg/kg. Participants averaged approximately 61 years of age (range about 23 to 79) and were approximately 81% male. Overall study results and limits: Dosing at 0.1 to 3.0 mg/kg was accompanied by clonal expansion of CD4+ and CD8+ blood T cells by week 6.

Concerning this clone: Its antigen is undetermined.

The sampling schedule covered blood at baseline, cycle 4 day 1, and cycle 7 day 1. Using immunoSEQ multiplex PCR, the repertoire was profiled, and TCRdb retains in-frame clones only, with some absent. The sample lists 60,000 to 95,000 clones, approximately 85% occurring once. This receptor was obtained from an adult with an advanced solid tumor such as melanoma, head and neck, liver or kidney cancer. The material was CD4+ or CD8+ T cells sorted from blood, obtained in a trial of the OX40 agonist ivuxolimab.

The CDR3 reads CASSPPVTAQWDIQYF. CDR3 in DNA: TGTGCCAGCTCACCACCGGTGACAGCCCAGTGGGACATTCAGTACTTC. This chain joins TRBV18 and TRBJ2-4; D possibly corresponds to TRBD1 (5 bases). Germline V gene data show CDR1 as KGHSH and CDR2 as LQKENI. The V and J ends lost 0 bases and 8 bases respectively, with 17 bases between them. The CDR3 spans 16 residues.